These 10 T cell receptor beta chains were sequenced from one sample in a study of cytomegalovirus exposure and HLA in healthy donors. PCR employed 60 Vbeta and 13 Jbeta primers. Generated by immunoSEQ multiplex PCR, the TCRdb table keeps only in-frame clones and is missing some. This table has about 83,000 clones, roughly 76% appearing once. Material for sequencing was PBMCs. Every receptor here comes from a woman aged 30 to 39 in good health and CMV-seronegative.

The chain links TRBV18 to TRBJ2-2; possible D gene TRBD1, 5 bases. Per germline, CDR1 KGHSH and CDR2 LQKENI. The ends were cut back, 5 bases at V and 0 bases at J, with 10 bases in the middle. This CDR3 is built from 15 residues. CDR3 region: CASSVTVTNTGELFF. The CDR3 DNA reads as TGTGCCAGCTCAGTGACAGTTACGAACACCGGGGAGCTGTTTTTT.

The gene calls are TRBV30 and TRBJ2-3, with D tentatively TRBD2 (6 bases). The germline CDR1 and CDR2 sequences are GTSNPN and SVGIG (reference sequence). V dropped 0 bases and J dropped 5 bases, with 15 bases sitting between them. The length of the CDR3 is 15 residues. The CDR3 protein is CAWSVGRDWGDTQYF. DNA of the CDR3: TGTGCCTGGAGTGTAGGTAGGGACTGGGGAGATACGCAGTATTTT.

CDR3 nucleotides: TGCGCCAGCAGTGACCCTTCCGGGATCTATACGAGTGAGCAGTACTTC. Its translation is CASSDPSGIYTSEQYF. This chain connects TRBV10-2 to TRBJ2-7; perhaps TRBD2 as D (5 bases). The germline V gene encodes CDR1 WSHSY and CDR2 SAAADI. This CDR3 region has 16 residues. Trimming took off 3 bases at V and 7 bases at J, with 22 bases between the two ends.

The chain links TRBV19 to TRBJ2-7, with 9 bases fitting TRBD1. CDR3 size: 15 residues. With 4 bases clipped from V and 2 bases from J, the junction kept 6 bases outside the gene matches. In germline, CDR1 is LNHDA, CDR2 SQIVND (reference sequence). In nucleotides, the CDR3 is TGTGCCAGTAGTACATCCGGGACAGGGCCCTACGAGCAGTACTTC. Its translation is CASSTSGTGPYEQYF.

This clone has a handful of counts. The chain is built from TRBV19 and TRBJ1-1; D not resolved. The CDR3 sequence is 16 residues long. Germline V gene lookup returns CDR1 LNHDA and CDR2 SQIVND (reference sequence). Trimming removed 3 bases from V and 1 base from J, with 15 bases in between. CDR3 sequence reads: CASSIIVGLANTEAFF. The CDR3 DNA is TGTGCCAGTAGTATCATAGTTGGACTAGCGAACACTGAAGCTTTCTTT.

This chain links TRBV4-2 with TRBJ2-2, with 7 nucleotides matching TRBD2. The germline V gene encodes CDR1 LGHNA and CDR2 YNFKEQ. V shed 4 bases and J 2 bases; nucleotides not matched to a gene: 4. CDR3 length: 15 residues. The CDR3, as DNA: TGTGCCAGCAGCCCCCGGGAGGACAACACCGGGGAGCTGTTTTTT. It specifies CASSPREDNTGELFF.

The CDR3 DNA is TGTGCCAGCAGGGGGGAGGGGAACACTGAAGCTTTCTTT. This encodes CASRGEGNTEAFF. This chain uses TRBV14 with TRBJ1-1; D perhaps matches TRBD1 (5 bases). The V gene's germline CDR1 is SGHDN and CDR2 FVKESK. This CDR3 has 13 residues. Trimming pared 6 bases from V and 1 base from J, leaving 9 bases between.

About this clone: The junction differs from germline at one of its ends, possibly a read error. J is TRBJ2-7 and V is TRBV5-6; 10 nucleotides align to TRBD1. CDR1 SGHDT and CDR2 YYEEEE come from the germline V gene. The CDR3 sequence is 13 residues long. The CDR3 sequence is CASSLSLGTGVHF. DNA for the CDR3: TGTGCCAGCAGCTTGAGTTTAGGGACAGGGGTCCACTTC.

J is TRBJ2-5 and V is TRBV9, with 9 bases identical to TRBD1. The V gene's germline CDR1 is SGDLS and CDR2 YYNGEE. The ends lost 4 bases at V and 3 bases at J; junction bases unmatched: 16. The CDR3 consists of 18 residues. CDR3 sequence reads: CASSLRLSGQGLKETQYF. In nucleotides, the CDR3 is TGTGCCAGCAGCCTCCGCCTCTCCGGACAGGGGCTGAAAGAGACCCAGTACTTC.

The chain links TRBV7-3 to TRBJ2-7; 14 positions match TRBD2. Germline V gives CDR1 SGHTA, CDR2 FQGTGA. With V trimmed by 5 bases and J by 7 bases, 7 bases remained unmatched. This CDR3 has 15 residues. Here the CDR3 DNA reads TGTGCCAGCAGCCGGGGACTAGCGGGAGTTGGAGAGCAGTACTTC. Protein: CASSRGLAGVGEQYF. Using reference TRBV7-3 and TRBJ2-7 for the parts outside the CDR3, the full variable domain is GAGVSQTPSNKVTEKGKYVELRCDPISGHTALYWYRQSLGQGPEFLIYFQGTGAADDSGLPNDRFFAVRPEGSVSTLKIQRTERGDSAVYLCASSRGLAGVGEQYFGPGTRLTVT.